One sample yielded the 22 T cell receptor beta chains listed below, sequenced in a study of PD-1 blockade in mismatch repair-deficient tumors. Generated by immunoSEQ multiplex PCR, the TCRdb table keeps only in-frame clones and is missing some. The repertoire holds 80,000 to 100,000 clones, with roughly 80% as singletons. The sample was peripheral blood, taken 12 weeks after starting pembrolizumab. The receptor set was obtained from an adult with mismatch repair-deficient cancer.

This chain joins TRBV18 and TRBJ2-3, with no clear D. Germline-derived CDR1 and CDR2 are KGHSH and LQKENI. There are 11 residues in the CDR3. V was pared by 3 bases and J by 5 bases, with 3 bases between. CDR3 bases: TGTGCCAGCTCACCTGTAGATACGCAGTATTTT. Residues: CASSPVDTQYF.

The rearrangement links TRBV11-2 to TRBJ1-5; D gene ambiguous. Between the trimmed V and J ends, which lost 1 base and 0 bases, there was a span of 4 bases. The germline CDR1 and CDR2 sequences are SGHAT and FQNNGV. This CDR3 is built from 14 residues. The CDR3 reads CASSLGYSNQPQHF. CDR3 nucleotides: TGTGCCAGCAGCTTAGGGTATAGCAATCAGCCCCAGCATTTT.

In DNA, the CDR3 is TGCGCCAGCGCGCGGGAAGACCCAGATACGCAGTATTTT. Amino acids: CASAREDPDTQYF. The chain recombines TRBV4-3 with TRBJ2-3, with D tentatively TRBD2 (6 bases). The CDR3 contains 13 residues. With 8 bases removed from V and 4 bases from J, the gap between germline ends came to 13 bases. The germline gives CDR1 LGHNA, CDR2 YSLEER.

The chain is built from TRBV9 and TRBJ1-1; 7 bases map to TRBD1. The CDR3 length is 14 residues. V was clipped by 4 bases and J by 1 base; unmatched bases: 4. The germline V gene has CDR1 SGDLS and CDR2 YYNGEE. CDR3 DNA sequence: TGTGCCAGCAGCACAGGGGACGGGAACACTGAAGCTTTCTTT. It encodes CASSTGDGNTEAFF.

A single count supports this clone. J is TRBJ2-3 and V is TRBV7-3; TRBD1 agrees at 8 bases. Per germline, CDR1 SGHTA and CDR2 FQGTGA. The CDR3 is made up of 17 amino acids. Unmatched junction bases numbered 6, after V lost 0 bases and J lost 1 base. CDR3: CASSLTDRVYGTDTQYF. CDR3 in DNA: TGTGCCAGCAGCTTAACGGACAGGGTTTATGGCACAGATACGCAGTATTTT. The variable domain in full, with the rest retrieved from reference TRBV7-3 and TRBJ2-3, is GAGVSQTPSNKVTEKGKYVELRCDPISGHTALYWYRQSLGQGPEFLIYFQGTGAADDSGLPNDRFFAVRPEGSVSTLKIQRTERGDSAVYLCASSLTDRVYGTDTQYFGPGTRLTVL.

The CDR3 sequence: CASREDRGGTGELFF. The CDR3 DNA sequence: TGTGCCAGCAGGGAGGACAGGGGAGGAACCGGGGAGCTGTTTTTT. V gene TRBV9 combines with J gene TRBJ2-2, with 9 bases identical to TRBD1. This CDR3 has 15 amino acids. V shed 5 bases, J shed 5 bases, and the junction held 7 bases outside the gene matches. Germline CDR1 is SGDLS and CDR2 is YYNGEE.

The chain combines TRBV9 with TRBJ2-5; 10 bases fit TRBD2. The junction had 10 bases not matched to a gene; V was cut back by 0 bases and J by 5 bases. CDR3 length equals 17 residues. CDR1 and CDR2 from the germline V gene are SGDLS and YYNGEE. The CDR3 spells CASSVGGSGRASETQYF. CDR3 DNA sequence: TGTGCCAGCAGCGTAGGAGGAAGCGGGAGGGCCAGTGAGACCCAGTACTTC.

Notes on this clone: This sample includes further DNA sequences coding for the same CDR3. This rearrangement joins TRBV7-2 to TRBJ1-3; D is uncertain. Germline V CDR1 and CDR2: SGHTA, FQGNSA. CDR3 length equals 15 residues. With 5 bases removed from V and 0 bases from J, the gap between germline ends came to 11 bases. The chain's CDR3 is CASSLDGSSGNTIYF. The CDR3 DNA reads TGTGCCAGCAGCCTCGACGGGAGCTCTGGAAACACCATATATTTT.

The chain joins TRBV7-9 to TRBJ2-1; D is possibly TRBD2 (5 bases). The CDR3 is 12 residues long. Germline V CDR1 and CDR2: SEHNR, FQNEAQ (reference sequence). V gave up 3 bases and J gave up 6 bases, with 6 bases separating them. The CDR3: CASSFGINEQFF. As DNA, the CDR3 is TGTGCCAGCAGCTTCGGGATCAATGAGCAGTTCTTC.

Concerning this clone: This sample also contains other DNA sequences that code for the same CDR3. The chain is built from TRBV7-2 and TRBJ2-7; D is ambiguous. The CDR3 spans 13 residues. The V gene's germline CDR1 is SGHTA and CDR2 FQGNSA. V dropped 2 bases and J dropped 4 bases, with 9 bases sitting between them. The CDR3 region is CASSLWVAYEQYF. CDR3 nucleotides: TGTGCCAGCAGCTTATGGGTAGCTTACGAGCAGTACTTC.

CDR3 residues: CATSTSPTETQYF. Here the CDR3 DNA reads TGTGCCACCAGCACCTCTCCGACAGAGACCCAGTACTTC. This chain joins TRBV15 and TRBJ2-5; D remains ambiguous. CDR1 is LNHNV and CDR2 is YYDKDF in the germline V gene (reference sequence). Trimming shortened V by 4 bases and J by 4 bases, and 10 bases separated the two germline ends. The CDR3 length is 13 residues.

V usage is TRBV5-6 and J usage is TRBJ2-3; no definite D call. Trimming stripped 3 bases from V and 5 bases from J, with 10 bases between. Germline V gene lookup returns CDR1 SGHDT and CDR2 YYEEEE. The CDR3 runs to 13 residues. DNA of the CDR3: TGTGCCAGCAGCTCAGGCTTAAGAGATACGCAGTATTTT. Amino acids: CASSSGLRDTQYF.

This chain uses TRBV6-6 with TRBJ2-7, with a weak D call TRBD2 (5 bases). CDR1 and CDR2 (germline): MNHNY, SVGAGI (reference sequence). V was shortened by 6 bases and J by 1 base, with 10 bases between the two germline ends. The CDR3 length is 13 residues. The CDR3 loop reads CASRRAASYEQYF. The CDR3 DNA follows: TGTGCCAGCAGGAGGGCCGCGTCCTACGAGCAGTACTTC.

This clone has just a few counts. In nucleotides, the CDR3 is TGTGCCAGCAGCTCTTTTGGACAGGAGCAGTACTTC. Protein: CASSSFGQEQYF. The gene calls are TRBV7-9 and TRBJ2-7; D is possibly TRBD1 (6 bases). Deletions cut 4 bases from V and 7 bases from J, with 11 bases between. The CDR3 spans 12 residues. Per the germline V gene, CDR1 is SEHNR and CDR2 is FQNEAQ (reference sequence).

The chain links TRBV19 to TRBJ2-1, with 12 bases that match TRBD2. In germline, CDR1 is LNHDA, CDR2 SQIVND (reference sequence). The V and J ends lost 5 bases and 2 bases, in that order; junction bases with no gene match: 10. This CDR3 contains 18 residues. The DNA of the CDR3 is TGTGCCAGTAGTGTCCTAGCGGGAGGGGGGCGGACCTACAATGAGCAGTTCTTC. Amino acid sequence: CASSVLAGGGRTYNEQFF. Combining the CDR3 with reference TRBV19 and TRBJ2-1 gives the whole variable domain DGGITQSPKYLFRKEGQNVTLSCEQNLNHDAMYWYRQDPGQGLRLIYYSQIVNDFQKGDIAEGYSVSREKKESFPLTVTSAQKNPTAFYLCASSVLAGGGRTYNEQFFGPGTRLTVL.

This clone came up once. The DNA is omitted, as the CDR3 cannot be located on it reliably, and the CDR3 follows TCRdb's listing. This chain links TRBV4-1 with TRBJ2-7; the table's D call, TRBD2, has no DNA check behind it. The CDR3 spans 15 residues, counting both ends. Looked up from germline, CDR1 is MGHRA and CDR2 is YSYEKL. The CDR3 sequence is CASSQYFGTGYEQYF.

The chain uses TRBV6-5 and TRBJ2-5, with no clear D. Trimming pared 4 bases from V and 4 bases from J, leaving 4 bases between. This CDR3 has 11 residues. Germline V CDR1 and CDR2: MNHEY, SVGAGI. For the CDR3, the DNA is TGTGCCAGCAGTTCAGTAGAGACCCAGTACTTC. This translates into CASSSVETQYF.

V and J are TRBV5-1 and TRBJ1-1; D gene unclear. Trimming took 2 bases from V and 2 from J, leaving 1 base between them. There are 11 residues in the CDR3. The germline V gene encodes CDR1 SGHRS and CDR2 YFSETQ. In DNA, the CDR3 is TGCGCCAGCAGCTTAAACACTGAAGCTTTCTTT. It yields the protein CASSLNTEAFF.

The rearrangement uses TRBV5-6 and TRBJ2-7; D uncertain. The germline V gene encodes CDR1 SGHDT and CDR2 YYEEEE. Trimming stripped 0 bases from V and 3 bases from J, with 10 bases between. This CDR3 has 14 residues. The CDR3 DNA follows: TGTGCCAGCAGCTTGGCTTCCAGAAACTACGAGCAGTACTTC. Encoded protein: CASSLASRNYEQYF.

V gene TRBV27 combines with J gene TRBJ2-1; D gene ambiguous. Trimming left V 2 bases short and J 0 bases short, with 8 bases between. The CDR3 covers 15 residues. Germline assignment: CDR1 MNHEY and CDR2 SMNVEV (reference sequence). CDR3 sequence: CASSLGPRSYNEQFF. The CDR3 DNA reads TGTGCCAGCAGTTTAGGGCCCCGCTCCTACAATGAGCAGTTCTTC.

This chain uses TRBV4-2 with TRBJ2-2; the D gene is possibly TRBD2 (5 bases). Deletions cut 0 bases from V and 7 bases from J, with 9 bases between. Per the germline V gene, CDR1 is LGHNA and CDR2 is YNFKEQ. The CDR3 consists of 14 residues. The CDR3 protein is CASSQDFSGGELFF. In DNA form, the CDR3 reads TGTGCCAGCAGCCAAGATTTCAGCGGCGGGGAGCTGTTTTTT.

V is TRBV2 and J is TRBJ2-7; no firm D call. This CDR3 has 12 residues. The ends were cut back, 5 bases at V and 4 bases at J, with 9 bases in the middle. The germline V gene encodes CDR1 SNHLY and CDR2 FYNNEI. The CDR3 sequence is CASSLNLYEQYF. The CDR3 bases are TGTGCCAGCAGTCTTAACTTGTACGAGCAGTACTTC.